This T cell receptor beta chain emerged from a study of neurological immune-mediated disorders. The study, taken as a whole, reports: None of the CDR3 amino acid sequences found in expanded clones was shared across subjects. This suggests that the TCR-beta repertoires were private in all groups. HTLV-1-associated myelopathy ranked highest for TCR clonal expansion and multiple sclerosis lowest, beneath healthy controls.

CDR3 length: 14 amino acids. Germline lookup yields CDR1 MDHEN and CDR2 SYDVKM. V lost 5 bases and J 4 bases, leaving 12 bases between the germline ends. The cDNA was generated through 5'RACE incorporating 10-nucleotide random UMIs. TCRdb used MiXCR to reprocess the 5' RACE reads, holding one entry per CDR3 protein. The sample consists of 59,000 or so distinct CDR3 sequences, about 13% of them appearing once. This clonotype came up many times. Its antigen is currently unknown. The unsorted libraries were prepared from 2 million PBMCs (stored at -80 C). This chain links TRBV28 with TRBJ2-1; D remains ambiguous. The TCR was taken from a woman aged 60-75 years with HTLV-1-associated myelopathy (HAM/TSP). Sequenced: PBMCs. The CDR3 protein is CASSRRPLYNEQFF. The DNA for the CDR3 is TGTGCCAGCAGTCGCCGGCCGCTTTACAATGAGCAGTTCTTC.